A single sample gave rise to the 2 T cell receptor beta chains below, sequenced in a study of shared clonotypes between healthy human individuals. The assay was immunoSEQ multiplex PCR, and TCRdb's table has in-frame clones only and misses some. Altogether approximately 510,000 clones are present, 79% being singletons, with the ten largest covering roughly 13%. The sample taken for sequencing was PBMCs. Every receptor here comes from a woman aged 40 to 49 in good health. Some clones in this sample may be carry-over from other donors' samples.

This clone was seen a few times. The V and J genes are TRBV9 and TRBJ1-2; 7 nucleotides line up with TRBD1. Germline lookup yields CDR1 SGDLS and CDR2 YYNGEE. The CDR3 sequence is 15 residues long. Trimming removed 4 bases from V and 0 bases from J; junction bases left unmatched: 6. CDR3 coding DNA: TGTGCCAGCAGCCCTTCCGGGACAGCTAACTATGGCTACACCTTC. It encodes CASSPSGTANYGYTF.

J is TRBJ2-1 and V is TRBV9; 7 nucleotides align to TRBD2. J gave up 3 bases and V 1 base, and 7 bases lay outside the gene matches. The CDR3 is 16 amino acids. The germline CDR1 and CDR2 sequences are SGDLS and YYNGEE. CDR3 protein: CASSVLGLADYNEQFF. CDR3 DNA: TGTGCCAGCAGCGTATTAGGGCTAGCGGACTACAATGAGCAGTTCTTC.